The 32 T cell receptor beta chains in this list originate from one sample, sequenced in a study of cytomegalovirus exposure and HLA in healthy donors. The PCR was carried out with 60 Vbeta primers and 13 Jbeta primers. The data were produced by immunoSEQ multiplex PCR, yet TCRdb's version contains in-frame clones alone and is incomplete. The sample holds about 55,000 clones; 55% to 65% are singletons and the top ten take about 12%. The specimen was PBMCs. Source of these receptors: a human donor in good health.

The V call is TRBV19, the J call TRBJ1-5; no firm D call. CDR1 LNHDA and CDR2 SQIVND come from the germline V gene (reference sequence). CDR3 length equals 13 residues. V was trimmed by 0 bases and J by 7 bases, leaving 7 bases between them. This chain's CDR3 is CASSIDRVQPQHF. DNA of the CDR3: TGTGCCAGTAGTATAGACCGGGTGCAGCCCCAGCATTTT.

This chain links TRBV7-8 with TRBJ2-7, with D possibly being TRBD2 (6 bases). Germline assignment: CDR1 SGHVS and CDR2 FQNEAQ. This CDR3 has 12 amino acids. The V and J ends lost 5 bases and 6 bases respectively, with 11 bases between them. CDR3 loop: CASSATSSEQYF. CDR3 DNA sequence: TGTGCCAGCAGCGCGACTAGTTCCGAGCAGTACTTC. Filled out from reference TRBV7-8 and TRBJ2-7, the complete variable domain reads GAGVSQSPRYKVAKRGQDVALRCDPISGHVSLFWYQQALGQGPEFLTYFQNEAQLDKSGLPSDRFFAERPEGSVSTLKIQRTQQEDSAVYLCASSATSSEQYFGPGTRLTVT.

This chain links TRBV27 with TRBJ1-2; TRBD1 matches 10 bases. The V segment lost 5 bases and the J segment 0 bases; nucleotides outside the gene matches: 9. CDR3 size: 17 residues. Germline CDR1 is MNHEY and CDR2 is SMNVEV (reference sequence). The CDR3 sequence is CASSPWTGGRANYGYTF. The DNA for the CDR3 is TGTGCCAGCAGTCCATGGACAGGGGGAAGAGCTAACTATGGCTACACCTTC.

CDR3 in DNA: TGTGCCAGCTCACCCTCGACAGGGGGCAGCTATGGCTACACCTTC. It yields the protein CASSPSTGGSYGYTF. The chain employs TRBV18 and TRBJ1-2, with 10 bases that match TRBD1. Germline CDR1 reads KGHSH; CDR2 reads LQKENI. Germline trimming cut 3 bases from V and 4 bases from J; bases unmatched to any gene: 5. This CDR3 is 15 amino acids long.

The V and J genes are TRBV4-1 and TRBJ2-3; 9 bases line up with TRBD1. Trimming took 1 base from V and 3 from J; bases not matched to a gene: 8. The germline V gene has CDR1 MGHRA and CDR2 YSYEKL. CDR3 length: 17 residues. The CDR3 sequence: CASSQAHRDRATDTQYF. CDR3 coding DNA: TGCGCCAGCAGCCAAGCCCACCGGGACAGGGCGACAGATACGCAGTATTTT.

The chain is built from TRBV30 and TRBJ1-5, with no clear D. The CDR3 consists of 13 residues. The V end was cut by 0 bases, the J end by 0 bases, with 3 bases between. Germline-derived CDR1 and CDR2 are GTSNPN and SVGIG (reference sequence). The CDR3 bases are TGTGCCTGGAGTGTTAATAGCAATCAGCCCCAGCATTTT. Translating it yields CAWSVNSNQPQHF.

This clone is termed medium-sized. V is TRBV7-9 and J is TRBJ1-5, with D possibly TRBD1 on 5 matching bases. Trimming cost V 5 bases and J 5 bases, with 16 bases left between them. The CDR3 is 15 amino acids. Germline loops: CDR1 SEHNR, CDR2 FQNEAQ (reference sequence). The CDR3 loop is CASSGPTGLHQPQHF. CDR3 DNA: TGTGCCAGCAGCGGTCCCACAGGCCTGCATCAGCCCCAGCATTTT.

This clone has more than one count but fewer than ten. The V and J genes are TRBV6-6 and TRBJ2-3; 8 bases fit TRBD2. J lost 1 base, V lost 0 bases, and 3 bases had no gene match. The V gene's germline CDR1 is MNHNY and CDR2 SVGAGI (reference sequence). CDR3 length: 16 residues. The CDR3 nucleotides are TGTGCCAGCAGTTACTCGAGGACTAGCCGCACAGATACGCAGTATTTT. Amino acid sequence: CASSYSRTSRTDTQYF.

The chain carries TRBV5-6 and TRBJ2-7; tentatively, D is TRBD2 (5 bases). Germline CDR1 and CDR2: SGHDT and YYEEEE. V lost 4 bases and J lost 5, with 10 bases in between. The CDR3 has 12 amino acids. This CDR3 reads CASSPGNHEQYF. The CDR3 DNA is TGTGCCAGCAGCCCCGGGAATCACGAGCAGTACTTC.

This clone was found a few times. J is TRBJ2-7 and V is TRBV18; D is perhaps TRBD2 (5 bases). Germline CDR1 and CDR2: KGHSH and LQKENI. This CDR3 has 13 residues. Trimming shortened V by 3 bases and J by 5 bases, and 11 bases separated the two germline ends. The CDR3 is CASSPPEGHEQYF. The CDR3 nucleotides are TGTGCCAGCTCACCCCCTGAGGGCCACGAGCAGTACTTC.

This rearrangement joins TRBV6-1 to TRBJ1-1; weak D call: TRBD1 (5 bases). Germline loops: CDR1 MNHNS, CDR2 SASEGT. The CDR3 spans 15 residues. V was clipped by 3 bases and J by 6 bases, with 17 bases between them. The CDR3 DNA reads as TGTGCCAGCAGTGACCCGGGCAGGGTTATGGCTGAAGCTTTCTTT. It is translated as CASSDPGRVMAEAFF.

In its sample, this clone ranks as medium-sized. The chain joins TRBV10-3 to TRBJ2-1; D is unresolved. The V end was cut by 3 bases, the J end by 0 bases, with 6 bases between. The germline V gene has CDR1 ENHRY and CDR2 SYGVKD. This CDR3 has 14 residues. CDR3 sequence (DNA): TGTGCCATCAGTGAACTGAACTCCTACAATGAGCAGTTCTTC. The encoded protein is CAISELNSYNEQFF.

The V call is TRBV6-5, the J call TRBJ1-5; D remains unclear. The CDR3 is 15 amino acids. Germline CDR1 is MNHEY and CDR2 is SVGAGI. The germline V and J ends were trimmed by 6 bases and 2 bases, with 14 bases remaining between them. The CDR3 nucleotides are TGTGCCAGCAGGTCGTTCGGGTCGGGCAATCAGCCCCAGCATTTT. This translates into CASRSFGSGNQPQHF.

This clone was counted a single time. V is TRBV5-6 and J is TRBJ2-3; TRBD1 matches at 7 bases. CDR1 SGHDT and CDR2 YYEEEE come from the germline V gene. This CDR3 region has 14 residues. V shed 4 bases and J 4 bases; nucleotides not matched to a gene: 6. In DNA, the CDR3 is TGTGCCAGCAGCCAGGAAGGGGGCCCAGATACGCAGTATTTT. Translating gives CASSQEGGPDTQYF.

The genes are TRBV5-1 and TRBJ2-1; TRBD1 might be the D (5 bases). Trimming left V 2 bases short and J 8 bases short, with 8 bases between. From germline, CDR1 is SGHRS and CDR2 YFSETQ. This CDR3 has 12 amino acids. CDR3 residues: CASSFLGDEQFF. CDR3 coding DNA: TGCGCCAGCAGCTTCTTAGGGGATGAGCAGTTCTTC.

V and J are TRBV5-3 and TRBJ2-3; 13 bases are a match to TRBD2. TRBV5-3 carries the ORF label, with uncertain function. The V segment lost 0 bases and the J segment 5 bases; nucleotides outside the gene matches: 15. The CDR3 contains 20 residues. The CDR3 is CARSLARLAGGPPRKDTQYF. The CDR3 DNA reads as TGTGCCAGAAGCTTGGCCAGACTAGCGGGGGGCCCGCCGCGGAAAGATACGCAGTATTTT.

The chain carries TRBV30 and TRBJ1-5, with 9 bases fitting TRBD1. From germline, CDR1 is GTSNPN and CDR2 SVGIG (reference sequence). CDR3 length: 15 amino acids. The J segment lost 5 bases and the V segment lost 2 bases, leaving 7 bases of the junction unmatched. The CDR3 loop reads CAWSMGTGNHQPQHF. The CDR3 DNA reads TGTGCCTGGAGTATGGGGACAGGGAACCATCAGCCCCAGCATTTT.

The genes are TRBV5-5 and TRBJ1-2, with 8 bases lining up with TRBD1. The germline CDR1 and CDR2 sequences are SGHKS and YYEKEE (reference sequence). The CDR3 is made up of 17 amino acids. Germline trimming cut 1 base from V and 6 bases from J; bases unmatched to any gene: 14. The CDR3 DNA sequence: TGTGCCAGCAGCTTGATTGGAGGGCAGGGGGCGCAAGATGGCTACACCTTC. Translating gives CASSLIGGQGAQDGYTF.

This clone was counted only a few times. The rearrangement links TRBV7-9 to TRBJ1-1, with D perhaps TRBD1 (6 bases). CDR1 and CDR2 (germline): SEHNR, FQNEAQ (reference sequence). This CDR3 comprises 15 residues. V was trimmed by 4 bases and J by 2 bases, leaving 14 bases between them. In DNA, the CDR3 is TGTGCCAGCAGCTACCAACAGGGTCCAAACACTGAAGCTTTCTTT. This translates into CASSYQQGPNTEAFF. The whole variable domain, remainder taken from reference TRBV7-9 and TRBJ1-1, is DTGVSQNPRHKITKRGQNVTFRCDPISEHNRLYWYRQTLGQGPEFLTYFQNEAQLEKSRLLSDRFSAERPKGSFSTLEIQRTEQGDSAMYLCASSYQQGPNTEAFFGQGTRLTVV.

The J gene is TRBJ1-2, the V gene TRBV19, with a possible D match to TRBD1 (6 bases). CDR1 and CDR2 (germline): LNHDA, SQIVND (reference sequence). The CDR3 totals 13 residues. Deletions cut 10 bases from V and 0 bases from J, with 12 bases between. The CDR3 sequence is CATQDRTNYGYTF. CDR3 nucleotide sequence: TGTGCCACCCAGGACAGAACTAACTATGGCTACACCTTC.

The chain links TRBV11-3 to TRBJ2-1, with D possibly being TRBD2 (5 bases). With 5 bases removed from V and 6 bases from J, the gap between germline ends came to 17 bases. The CDR3 loop spans 15 amino acids. Germline CDR1 and CDR2: SGHNT and YENEEA. The CDR3 region has the DNA TGTGCCAGCAGCCCCAGCCTATTAAGCGGCAATGAGCAGTTCTTC. Translated, it gives CASSPSLLSGNEQFF.

V gene TRBV6-5 combines with J gene TRBJ1-1; D gene ambiguous. The germline CDR1 and CDR2 sequences are MNHEY and SVGAGI. V shed 1 base and J shed 1 base, with 7 bases lying between them. The CDR3 is 14 residues long. The CDR3 DNA is TGTGCCAGCAGTTACTATGCAGGGAACACTGAAGCTTTCTTT. Translated, it gives CASSYYAGNTEAFF.

This sequence joins TRBV28 and TRBJ2-5; 9 bases are a match to TRBD1. Trimming at V came to 5 bases and at J to 7 bases, leaving 8 bases not matched to a gene. The germline V gene encodes CDR1 MDHEN and CDR2 SYDVKM. The CDR3 consists of 14 residues. The CDR3 DNA follows: TGTGCCAGCAGTATCCGGACAGGGGCCGGGACCCAGTACTTC. Translating it yields CASSIRTGAGTQYF.

The rearrangement links TRBV4-2 to TRBJ2-1; D not resolved. Deletions cut 0 bases from V and 10 bases from J, with 19 bases between. This CDR3 has 16 amino acids. CDR1 is LGHNA, CDR2 YNFKEQ, per germline. The CDR3 coding sequence is TGTGCCAGCAGCCAAGAAATCAACGGCGGCCTCACCGAGCAGTTCTTC. Translation gives CASSQEINGGLTEQFF.

In this sample, this clone turned up a few times. The chain uses TRBV5-8 and TRBJ1-2; TRBD1 agrees at 7 bases. Trimming cost V 2 bases and J 3 bases; bases outside gene matches: 4. CDR3 size: 14 residues. CDR1 SGHTS and CDR2 YDEGEE come from the germline V gene. The CDR3 sequence is CASSFRDRDYGYTF. The CDR3 coding sequence is TGTGCCAGCAGCTTCCGGGACAGAGACTATGGCTACACCTTC.

The J gene is TRBJ1-1, the V gene TRBV5-6; 7 bases agree with TRBD1. The CDR3 has 16 amino acids. V lost 2 bases to trimming and J lost 2 bases; unmatched junction nucleotides: 9. Germline V gives CDR1 SGHDT, CDR2 YYEEEE. The CDR3 protein is CASSFDAGQINTEAFF. CDR3 nucleotide sequence: TGTGCCAGCAGCTTTGACGCGGGACAGATTAACACTGAAGCTTTCTTT.

This clone was counted only a few times. The chain recombines TRBV27 with TRBJ2-4, with 10 bases matching TRBD2. Germline V gene sequence: CDR1 MNHEY, CDR2 SMNVEV (reference sequence). The junction had 14 bases not matched to a gene; V was cut back by 5 bases and J by 1 base. The CDR3 is made up of 19 amino acids. CDR3 sequence (DNA): TGTGCCAGCAGTATTCGACTAGCGGGTTCGATGGGGGCCAAAAACATTCAGTACTTC. Translating gives CASSIRLAGSMGAKNIQYF.

This clone turned up a few times. The chain recombines TRBV4-3 with TRBJ1-4; D may be TRBD1 (5 bases). With 6 bases removed from V and 4 bases from J, the gap between germline ends came to 12 bases. The CDR3 contains 14 residues. The germline V gene encodes CDR1 LGHNA and CDR2 YSLEER. The CDR3 reads CASSQGTFNEKLFF. The DNA of the CDR3 is TGCGCCAGCAGTCAGGGTACCTTTAATGAAAAACTGTTTTTT.

The chain has TRBV6-5 and TRBJ2-1; 8 nucleotides agree with TRBD1. Germline V lookup: CDR1 MNHEY, CDR2 SVGAGI. The V and J ends lost 6 bases and 4 bases, in that order; junction bases with no gene match: 8. The CDR3 is 15 residues long. This CDR3 is CASRPQGGGYNEQFF. The DNA of the CDR3 is TGTGCCAGCAGACCACAGGGGGGCGGGTACAATGAGCAGTTCTTC.

This rearrangement joins TRBV7-2 to TRBJ2-3, with D tentatively TRBD1 (5 bases). CDR1 is SGHTA, CDR2 FQGNSA, per germline. CDR3 length: 15 amino acids. V gave up 6 bases and J gave up 6 bases, with 19 bases separating them. This CDR3 is CASSPLGLQADTQYF. The DNA of the CDR3 is TGTGCCAGCAGTCCTCTGGGGCTTCAAGCGGATACGCAGTATTTT.

The chain uses TRBV30 and TRBJ1-5; perhaps TRBD1 as D (5 bases). The germline V gene encodes CDR1 GTSNPN and CDR2 SVGIG (reference sequence). Between the trimmed V and J ends, which lost 2 bases and 3 bases, there was a span of 8 bases. The CDR3 sequence is 13 residues long. In nucleotides, the CDR3 is TGTGCCTGGAGTATGGGGCCCAATCAGCCCCAGCATTTT. As protein: CAWSMGPNQPQHF.

Comments on this clone: At the DNA level, this CDR3 is encoded by other sequences in the same sample as well. This chain uses TRBV12-5 with TRBJ1-3; TRBD1 aligns across 9 bases. This CDR3 spans 14 amino acids. Unmatched junction bases numbered 3, after V lost 6 bases and J lost 3 bases. Germline values: CDR1 LGHNT, CDR2 FRNRAP. Here the CDR3 DNA reads TGTGCTAGTGGGCTGGGACAGGGTGGAAACACCATATATTTT. This sequence encodes CASGLGQGGNTIYF.